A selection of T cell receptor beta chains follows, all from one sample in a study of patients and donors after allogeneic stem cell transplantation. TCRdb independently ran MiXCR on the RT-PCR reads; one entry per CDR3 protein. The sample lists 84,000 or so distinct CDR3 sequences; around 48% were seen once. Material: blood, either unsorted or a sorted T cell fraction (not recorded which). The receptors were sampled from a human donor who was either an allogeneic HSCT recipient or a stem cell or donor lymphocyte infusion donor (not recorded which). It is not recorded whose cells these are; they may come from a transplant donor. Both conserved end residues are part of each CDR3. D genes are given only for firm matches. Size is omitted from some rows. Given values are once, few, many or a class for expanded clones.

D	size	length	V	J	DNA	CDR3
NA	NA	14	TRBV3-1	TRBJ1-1	TGTGCCAGCAGCCAAGAAAGGAAGAACACTGAAGCTTTCTTT	CASSQERKNTEAFF
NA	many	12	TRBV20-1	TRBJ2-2	TGCAGTGCTATGCCCGACACCGGGGAGCTGTTTTTT	CSAMPDTGELFF
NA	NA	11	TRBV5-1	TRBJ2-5	TGTGCCAGCAGTCTCCAAGAGACCCAGTACTTC	CASSLQETQYF
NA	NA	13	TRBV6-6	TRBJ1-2	TGTGCCAGCAGCCCGGGACACCTCTATGGCTACACCTTC	CASSPGHLYGYTF
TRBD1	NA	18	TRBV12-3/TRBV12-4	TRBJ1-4	TGTGCCAGCAGACATAGTCCGTTTCGGACAGGGGATGGGGAAAAACTGTTTTTT	CASRHSPFRTGDGEKLFF
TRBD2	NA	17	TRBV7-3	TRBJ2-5	TGTGCCAGCAGACACCGGACTAGCGGGGCGTACCAAGAGACCCAGTACTTC	CASRHRTSGAYQETQYF
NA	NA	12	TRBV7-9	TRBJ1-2	TGTGCCAGCAGCTCCGAGCGGTATGGCTACACCTTC	CASSSERYGYTF
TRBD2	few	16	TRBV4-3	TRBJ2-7	TGCGCCAGCAGCCAAGAGCTGCTAGCGGAGATATACGAGCAGTACTTC	CASSQELLAEIYEQYF
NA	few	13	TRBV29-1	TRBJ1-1	TGCAGCGTTGGGAGCGAAATGAACACTGAAGCTTTCTTT	CSVGSEMNTEAFF
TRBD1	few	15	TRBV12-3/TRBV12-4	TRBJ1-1	TGTGCCAGCAGTGAATCGGGACAGCTGAACACTGAAGCTTTCTTT	CASSESGQLNTEAFF
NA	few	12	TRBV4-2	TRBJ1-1	TGTGCCAGCAGCCGAGAGAACACTGAAGCTTTCTTT	CASSRENTEAFF
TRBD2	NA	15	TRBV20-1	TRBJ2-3	TGCAGTGCTCTCGGGACTAGCGGGAGGGCAGATACGCAGTATTTT	CSALGTSGRADTQYF
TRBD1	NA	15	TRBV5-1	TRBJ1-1	TGCGCCAGCAGCAGAGGGGACAGTTTGAACACTGAAGCTTTCTTT	CASSRGDSLNTEAFF
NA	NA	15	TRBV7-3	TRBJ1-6	TGTGCCAGCAGCTCCCAGGGCCACTATAATTCACCCCTCCACTTT	CASSSQGHYNSPLHF
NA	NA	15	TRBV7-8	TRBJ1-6	TGTGCCAGCAGCCCTCCCGGGACGGCCTCTTTACCCCTCCACTTT	CASSPPGTASLPLHF
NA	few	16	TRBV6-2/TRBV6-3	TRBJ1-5	TGTGCCAGCAGCTCACAGGAGGACTTAAGCAATCAGCCCCAGCATTTT	CASSSQEDLSNQPQHF
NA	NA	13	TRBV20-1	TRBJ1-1	TGCAGTGCTAGGGAGGACGGGAACACTGAAGCTTTCTTT	CSAREDGNTEAFF
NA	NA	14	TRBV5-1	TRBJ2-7	TGCGCCAGCAGCTACCGAGGGTGGGACGTCGAGCAGTACTTC	CASSYRGWDVEQYF
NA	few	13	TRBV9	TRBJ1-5	TGTGCCAGCAGCGTAGGCTCATGGCAGCCCCAGCATTTT	CASSVGSWQPQHF
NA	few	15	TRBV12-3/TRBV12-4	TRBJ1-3	TGTGCCAGCAGTTTAGTTTCTAACTCTGGAAACACCATATATTTT	CASSLVSNSGNTIYF
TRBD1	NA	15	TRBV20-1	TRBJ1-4	TGCAGTCTTAGGGACAGCCACTCCTCGAATGAAAAACTGTTTTTT	CSLRDSHSSNEKLFF
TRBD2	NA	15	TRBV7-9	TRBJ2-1	TGTGCCAGCAGCGCAACTAGCGGGTACTACAATGAGCAGTTCTTC	CASSATSGYYNEQFF
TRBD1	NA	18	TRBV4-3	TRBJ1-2	TGCGCCAGCAGCCAAGAAAGTGGGACAGGGTGGAAAGACTATGGCTACACCTTC	CASSQESGTGWKDYGYTF
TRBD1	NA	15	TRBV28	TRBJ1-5	TGTGCCAGCAGTACAGGGGGGGGACTGATACAGCCCCAGCATTTT	CASSTGGGLIQPQHF
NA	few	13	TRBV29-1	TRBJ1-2	TGCAGCGTCGAAGGGGAACCATCGGGCGGCTACACCTTC	CSVEGEPSGGYTF
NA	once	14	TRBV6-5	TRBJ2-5	TGTGCCAGCAGTTATAAATCCGGGACGGAGACCCAGTACTTC	CASSYKSGTETQYF